These T cell receptor beta chains were read from a single sample in a study of OX40 agonist ivuxolimab in advanced cancers. Only in-frame clones appear in the TCRdb table, and some are missing; sequencing was by immunoSEQ multiplex PCR. Among tens of thousands of clones, around 89% were seen once, and the ten largest hold more than 5.5%. Source: CD4+ or CD8+ T cells sorted from blood, taken in a trial of the OX40 agonist ivuxolimab. Receptor source: an adult with an advanced solid tumor such as melanoma, head and neck, liver or kidney cancer. The CDR3 runs from the conserved cysteine through the conserved F or W. A D gene is named only where the DNA matches it firmly. Expanded clones are given a class, and other clones once, few, many or no size at all.

clone_size,j_call,d_call,v_call,cdr3_nt,cdr3_aa
NA,TRBJ2-7,NA,TRBV5-4,TGTGCCAGCAGCTTTGTCGGGGGGCTGGGCCGGGAGCAGTACTTC,CASSFVGGLGREQYF
NA,TRBJ1-1,NA,TRBV6-5,TGTGCCAGCAGTTACCCTGGGGGGCGGGAAGGCACTGAAGCTTTCTTT,CASSYPGGREGTEAFF
NA,TRBJ2-1,TRBD2,TRBV4-1,TGCGCCAGCGGATTAACTAGCGGGAGTTACAATGAGCAGTTCTTC,CASGLTSGSYNEQFF
NA,TRBJ1-5,NA,TRBV19,TGTGCCAGTAGTATGGGGAGCAATCAGCCCCAGCATTTT,CASSMGSNQPQHF
once,TRBJ2-1,TRBD2,TRBV30,TGTGCCTGGAGCCCCGGGGCTAGCGGGAGGGGGTCCTACAATGAGCAGTTCTTC,CAWSPGASGRGSYNEQFF
once,TRBJ2-5,NA,TRBV2,TGTGCCAGCAGTGAGGTGAATAGGGCCCAAGAGACCCAGTACTTC,CASSEVNRAQETQYF
NA,TRBJ2-3,TRBD2,TRBV27,TGTGCCAGCAGTTTAGGAGCTAGCGGGACAGATACGCAGTATTTT,CASSLGASGTDTQYF
NA,TRBJ1-2,TRBD1,TRBV5-4,TGTGCCAGCAGCTTGGGACAGGGGACGATCGGCGGCTACACCTTC,CASSLGQGTIGGYTF
NA,TRBJ2-7,TRBD1,TRBV9,TGTGCCAGCAGCGTCTGGGGACAGGGAATCAACGAGCAGTACTTC,CASSVWGQGINEQYF
NA,TRBJ2-4,NA,TRBV7-9,TGTGCCAGCAGCTCCCATGTGGGGGCTAGGAACATTCAGTACTTC,CASSSHVGARNIQYF
once,TRBJ2-2,TRBD1,TRBV30,TGTGCCTTGGACAGGGGGGACACCGGGGAGCTGTTTTTT,CALDRGDTGELFF
NA,TRBJ1-2,NA,TRBV6-6,TGTGCCAGCAGTTACATGCCCTACTATGGCTACACCTTC,CASSYMPYYGYTF
NA,TRBJ2-1,NA,TRBV6-5,TGTGCCAGCAGTAGCGGCCTCTCCTACAATGAGCAGTTCTTC,CASSSGLSYNEQFF
NA,TRBJ2-2,NA,TRBV4-3,TGCGCCAGCAGCCAAGAGGATACCGGGGAGCTGTTTTTT,CASSQEDTGELFF
NA,TRBJ2-3,TRBD1,TRBV2,TGTGCCAGCAAAACCGACAGGGGTCCCTTGGGGACGCAGTATTTT,CASKTDRGPLGTQYF
NA,TRBJ2-3,TRBD2,TRBV6-5,TGTGCCAGCAGTTACCTAGCGGGAGGGCCTGGGGATACGCAGTATTTT,CASSYLAGGPGDTQYF
NA,TRBJ2-7,TRBD2,TRBV7-9,TGTGCCAGCAGCTCACCAACCTGGGCTAGCGGGATGGGCGAGCAGTACTTC,CASSSPTWASGMGEQYF
NA,TRBJ2-1,NA,TRBV19,TGTGCCAGTGCAACAGGGTGGGGGCCCAATGAGCAGTTCTTC,CASATGWGPNEQFF